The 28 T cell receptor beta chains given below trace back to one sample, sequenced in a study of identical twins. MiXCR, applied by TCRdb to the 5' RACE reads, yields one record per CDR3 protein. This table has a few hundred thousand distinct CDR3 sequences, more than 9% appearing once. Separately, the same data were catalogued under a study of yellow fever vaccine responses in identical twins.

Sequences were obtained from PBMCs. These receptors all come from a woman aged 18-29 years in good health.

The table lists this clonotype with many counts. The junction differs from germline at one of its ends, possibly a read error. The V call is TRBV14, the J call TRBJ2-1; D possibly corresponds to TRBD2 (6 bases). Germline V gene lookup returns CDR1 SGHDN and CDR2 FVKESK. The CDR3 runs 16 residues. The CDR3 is CASRQAGGSSYNEQFF. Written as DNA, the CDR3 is TGTGCCAGCAGGCAAGCCGGGGGAAGCTCCTACAATGAGCAGTTCTTC.

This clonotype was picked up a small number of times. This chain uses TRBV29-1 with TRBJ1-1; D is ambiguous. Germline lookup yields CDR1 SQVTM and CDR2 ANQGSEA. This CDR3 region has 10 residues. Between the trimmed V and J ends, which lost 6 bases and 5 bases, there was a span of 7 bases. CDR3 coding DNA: TGCAGCGTGTTCGGAACTGAAGCTTTCTTT. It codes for CSVFGTEAFF.

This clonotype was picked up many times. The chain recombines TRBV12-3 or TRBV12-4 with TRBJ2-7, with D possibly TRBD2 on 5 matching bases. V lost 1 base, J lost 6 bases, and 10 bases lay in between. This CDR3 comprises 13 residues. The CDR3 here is CASSLGVGSEQYF. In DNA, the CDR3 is TGTGCCAGCAGTTTAGGGGTTGGGAGCGAGCAGTACTTC.

Here the CDR3 DNA reads TGCAGCGTTGAAGGAGGGCCACCGGACTATGGCTACACCTTC. It translates to CSVEGGPPDYGYTF. V gene TRBV29-1 combines with J gene TRBJ1-2; D ambiguous. Trimming cost V 1 base and J 3 bases, with 12 bases left between them. The CDR3 is 14 amino acids. Per germline, CDR1 SQVTM and CDR2 ANQGSEA.

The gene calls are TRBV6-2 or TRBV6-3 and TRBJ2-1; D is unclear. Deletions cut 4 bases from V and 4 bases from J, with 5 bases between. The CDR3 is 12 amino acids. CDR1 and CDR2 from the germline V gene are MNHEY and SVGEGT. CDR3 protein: CASSFLYNEQFF. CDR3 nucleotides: TGTGCCAGCAGTTTCTTATACAATGAGCAGTTCTTC.

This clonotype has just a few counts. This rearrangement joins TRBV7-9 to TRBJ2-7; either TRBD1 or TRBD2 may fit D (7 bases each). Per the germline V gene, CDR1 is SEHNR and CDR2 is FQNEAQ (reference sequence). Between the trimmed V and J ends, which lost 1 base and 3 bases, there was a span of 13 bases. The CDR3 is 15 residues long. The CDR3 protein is CASSLGAGQSYEQYF. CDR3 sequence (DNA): TGTGCCAGCAGCTTAGGAGCGGGACAGAGCTACGAGCAGTACTTC.

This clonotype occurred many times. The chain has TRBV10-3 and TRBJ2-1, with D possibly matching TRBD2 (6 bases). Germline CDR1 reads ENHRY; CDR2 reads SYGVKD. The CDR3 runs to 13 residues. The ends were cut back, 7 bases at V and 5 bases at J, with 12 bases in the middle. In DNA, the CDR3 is TGTGCCATCAAGGCGGGGAATAACAATGAGCAGTTCTTC. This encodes CAIKAGNNNEQFF.

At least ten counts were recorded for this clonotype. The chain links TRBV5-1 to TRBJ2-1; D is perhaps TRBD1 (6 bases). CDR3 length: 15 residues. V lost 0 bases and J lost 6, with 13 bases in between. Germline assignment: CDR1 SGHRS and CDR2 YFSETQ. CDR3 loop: CASSLDGGPPNEQFF. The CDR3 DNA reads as TGCGCCAGCAGCTTGGATGGGGGCCCCCCCAATGAGCAGTTCTTC.

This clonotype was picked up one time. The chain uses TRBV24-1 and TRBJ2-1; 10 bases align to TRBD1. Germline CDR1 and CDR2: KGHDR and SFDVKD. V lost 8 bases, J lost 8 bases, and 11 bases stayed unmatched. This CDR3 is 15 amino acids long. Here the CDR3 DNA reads TGTGCCACCAATGAGCGTCCCGGGACAGGGGATGAGCAGTTCTTC. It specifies CATNERPGTGDEQFF.

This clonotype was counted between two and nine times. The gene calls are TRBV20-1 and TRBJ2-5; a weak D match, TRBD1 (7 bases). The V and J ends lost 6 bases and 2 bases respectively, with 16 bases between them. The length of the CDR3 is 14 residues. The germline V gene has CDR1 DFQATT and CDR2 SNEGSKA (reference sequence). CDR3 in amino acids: CSARRGERQETQYF. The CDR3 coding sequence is TGCAGTGCGCGCAGGGGGGAAAGACAAGAGACCCAGTACTTC.

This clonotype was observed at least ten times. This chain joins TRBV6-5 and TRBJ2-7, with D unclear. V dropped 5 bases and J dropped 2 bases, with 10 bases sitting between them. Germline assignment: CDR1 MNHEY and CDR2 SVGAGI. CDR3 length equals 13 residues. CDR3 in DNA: TGTGCCAGCAGTCACCCGCGCACCTACGAGCAGTACTTC. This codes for CASSHPRTYEQYF.

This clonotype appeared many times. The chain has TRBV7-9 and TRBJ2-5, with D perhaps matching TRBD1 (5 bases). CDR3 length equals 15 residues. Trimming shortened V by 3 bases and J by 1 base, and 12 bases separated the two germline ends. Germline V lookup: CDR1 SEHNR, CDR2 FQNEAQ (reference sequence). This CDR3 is CASSFLPTVQETQYF. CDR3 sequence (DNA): TGTGCCAGCAGCTTCTTGCCGACAGTCCAAGAGACCCAGTACTTC.

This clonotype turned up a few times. This chain's CDR3 is CATRQNTDTQYF. In DNA form, the CDR3 reads TGTGCCACACGACAGAACACAGATACGCAGTATTTT. The chain has TRBV24-1 and TRBJ2-3, with D possibly being TRBD1 (5 bases). There are 12 residues in the CDR3. V lost 10 bases, J lost 2 bases, and 9 bases lay in between. From germline, CDR1 is KGHDR and CDR2 SFDVKD.

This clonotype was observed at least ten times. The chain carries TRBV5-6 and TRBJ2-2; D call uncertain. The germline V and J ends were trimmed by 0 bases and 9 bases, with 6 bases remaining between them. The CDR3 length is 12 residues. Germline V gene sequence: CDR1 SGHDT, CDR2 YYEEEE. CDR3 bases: TGTGCCAGCAGCTTGGGACACCGGGAGCTGTTTTTT. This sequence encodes CASSLGHRELFF.

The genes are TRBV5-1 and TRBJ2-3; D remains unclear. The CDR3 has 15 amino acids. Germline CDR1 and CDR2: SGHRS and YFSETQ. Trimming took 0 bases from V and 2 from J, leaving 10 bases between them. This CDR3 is CASSLGVALTDTQYF. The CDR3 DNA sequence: TGCGCCAGCAGCTTGGGGGTAGCCCTCACAGATACGCAGTATTTT.

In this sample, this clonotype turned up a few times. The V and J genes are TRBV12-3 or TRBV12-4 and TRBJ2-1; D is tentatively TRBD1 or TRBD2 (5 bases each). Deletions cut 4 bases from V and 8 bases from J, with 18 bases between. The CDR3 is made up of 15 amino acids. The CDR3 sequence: CASSSLGANRDEQFF. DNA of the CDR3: TGTGCCAGCAGTTCCCTCGGGGCAAACCGGGATGAGCAGTTCTTC.

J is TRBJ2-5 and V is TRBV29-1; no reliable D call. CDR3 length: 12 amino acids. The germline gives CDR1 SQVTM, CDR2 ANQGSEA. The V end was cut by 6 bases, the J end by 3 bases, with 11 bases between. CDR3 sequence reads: CSVAWVEETQYF. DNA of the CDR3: TGCAGCGTCGCCTGGGTGGAAGAGACCCAGTACTTC.

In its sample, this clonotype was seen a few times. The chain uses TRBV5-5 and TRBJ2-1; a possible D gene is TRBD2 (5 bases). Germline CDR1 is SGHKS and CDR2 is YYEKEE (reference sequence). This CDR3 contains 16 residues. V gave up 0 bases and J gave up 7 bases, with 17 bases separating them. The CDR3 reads CASSLALAPNLNEQFF. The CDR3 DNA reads TGTGCCAGCAGCTTGGCCCTAGCCCCCAATTTGAATGAGCAGTTCTTC.

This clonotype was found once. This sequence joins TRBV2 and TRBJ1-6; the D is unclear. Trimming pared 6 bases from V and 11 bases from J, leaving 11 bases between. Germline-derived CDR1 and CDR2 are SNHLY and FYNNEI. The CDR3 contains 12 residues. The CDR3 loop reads CASRDGETPLHF. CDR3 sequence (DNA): TGTGCCAGCAGGGACGGGGAGACACCCCTCCACTTT. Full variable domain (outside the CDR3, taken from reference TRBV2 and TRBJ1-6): EPEVTQTPSHQVTQMGQEVILRCVPISNHLYFYWYRQILGQKVEFLVSFYNNEISEKSEIFDDQFSVERPDGSNFTLKIRSTKLEDSAMYFCASRDGETPLHFGNGTRLTVT.

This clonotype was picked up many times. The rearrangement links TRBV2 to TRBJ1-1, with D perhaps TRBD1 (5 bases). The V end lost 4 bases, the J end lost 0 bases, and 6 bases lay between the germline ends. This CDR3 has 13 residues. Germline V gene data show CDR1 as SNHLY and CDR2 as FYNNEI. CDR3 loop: CASSGRVNTEAFF. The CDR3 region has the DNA TGTGCCAGCAGTGGCAGGGTGAACACTGAAGCTTTCTTT.

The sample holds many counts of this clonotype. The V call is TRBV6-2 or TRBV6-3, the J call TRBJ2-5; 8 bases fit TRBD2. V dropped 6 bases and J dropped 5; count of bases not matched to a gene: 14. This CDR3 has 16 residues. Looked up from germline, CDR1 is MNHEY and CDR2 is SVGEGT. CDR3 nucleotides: TGTGCCAGCAGAGACACCTTTAGCGGGACGGATGAGACCCAGTACTTC. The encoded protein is CASRDTFSGTDETQYF.

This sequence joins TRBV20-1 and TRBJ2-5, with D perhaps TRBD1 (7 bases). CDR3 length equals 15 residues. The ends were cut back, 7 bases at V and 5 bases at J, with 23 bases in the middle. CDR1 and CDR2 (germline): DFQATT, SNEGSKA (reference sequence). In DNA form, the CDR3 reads TGCAGTGTTAGTGGAGGGGGCGCCTTTACGGAGACCCAGTACTTC. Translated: CSVSGGGAFTETQYF.

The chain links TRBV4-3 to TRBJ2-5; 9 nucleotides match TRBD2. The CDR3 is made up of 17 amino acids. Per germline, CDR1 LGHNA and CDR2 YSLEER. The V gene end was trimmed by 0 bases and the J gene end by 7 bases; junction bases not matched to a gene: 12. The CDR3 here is CASSQDSMGLAGGTQYF. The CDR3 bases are TGCGCCAGCAGCCAAGATAGTATGGGACTAGCTGGGGGGACCCAGTACTTC.

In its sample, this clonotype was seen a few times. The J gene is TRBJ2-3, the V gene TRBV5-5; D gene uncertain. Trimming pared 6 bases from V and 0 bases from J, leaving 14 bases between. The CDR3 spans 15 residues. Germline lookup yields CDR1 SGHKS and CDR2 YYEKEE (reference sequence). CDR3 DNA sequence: TGTGCCAGCACCGAAGAGTCCACTAGCACAGATACGCAGTATTTT. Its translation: CASTEESTSTDTQYF.

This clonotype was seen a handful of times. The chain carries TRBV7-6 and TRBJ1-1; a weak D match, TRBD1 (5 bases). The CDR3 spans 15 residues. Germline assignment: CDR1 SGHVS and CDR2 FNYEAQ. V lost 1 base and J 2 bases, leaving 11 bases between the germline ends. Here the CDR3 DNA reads TGTGCCAGCAGCTTAGTTCGGGGACTTAACACTGAAGCTTTCTTT. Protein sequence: CASSLVRGLNTEAFF.

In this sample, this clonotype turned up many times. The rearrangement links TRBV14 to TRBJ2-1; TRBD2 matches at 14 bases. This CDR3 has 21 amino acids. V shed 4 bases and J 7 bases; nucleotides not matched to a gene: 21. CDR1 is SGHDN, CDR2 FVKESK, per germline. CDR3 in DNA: TGTGCCAGCAGCCCAGGATGGCTCGGGACTAGCGGGAGAGCAAAGCAGAATGAGCAGTTCTTC. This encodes CASSPGWLGTSGRAKQNEQFF.

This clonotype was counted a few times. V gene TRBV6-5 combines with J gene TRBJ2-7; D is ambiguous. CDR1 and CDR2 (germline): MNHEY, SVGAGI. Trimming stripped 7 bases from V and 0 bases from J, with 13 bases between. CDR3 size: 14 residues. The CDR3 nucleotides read TGTGCCAGCATGTTGACGGTGAGCTCCTACGAGCAGTACTTC. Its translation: CASMLTVSSYEQYF.

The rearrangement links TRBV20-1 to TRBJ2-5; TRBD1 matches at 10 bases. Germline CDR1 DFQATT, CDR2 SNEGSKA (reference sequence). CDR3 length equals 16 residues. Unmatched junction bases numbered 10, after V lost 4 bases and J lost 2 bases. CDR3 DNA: TGCAGTGCTAACACGGCGGGACAGGGGCCTCAAGAGACCCAGTACTTC. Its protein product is CSANTAGQGPQETQYF.